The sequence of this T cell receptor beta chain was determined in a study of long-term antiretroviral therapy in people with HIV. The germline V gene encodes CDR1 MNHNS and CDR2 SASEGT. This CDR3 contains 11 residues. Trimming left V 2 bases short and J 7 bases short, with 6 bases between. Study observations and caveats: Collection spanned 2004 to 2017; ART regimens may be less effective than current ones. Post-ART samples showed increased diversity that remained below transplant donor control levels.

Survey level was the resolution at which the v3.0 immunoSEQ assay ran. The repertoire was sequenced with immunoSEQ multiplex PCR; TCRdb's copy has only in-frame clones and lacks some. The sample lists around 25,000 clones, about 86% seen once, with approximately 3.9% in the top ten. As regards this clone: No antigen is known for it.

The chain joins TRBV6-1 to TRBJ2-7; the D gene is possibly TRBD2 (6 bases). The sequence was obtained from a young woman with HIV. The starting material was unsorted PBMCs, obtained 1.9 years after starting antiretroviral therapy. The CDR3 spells CASSESGEQYV. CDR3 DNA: TGTGCCAGCAGTGAAAGCGGGGAGCAGTACGTC.